This TCR beta chain was recorded in a study of T-cell reconstitution after alpha-beta-depleted transplantation in children. This clonotype has a count of ten or more. Unique molecular identifiers were incorporated into the prepared TCRbeta library. Each CDR3 protein gets one entry after TCRdb re-called the PCR reads with MiXCR. The table lists around 78,000 distinct CDR3 sequences, approximately 7.3% of them singletons. Material: PBMCs from the stem cell graft donor, obtained from the stem cell graft. The sequence was obtained from a human donor who donated a stem cell graft to a child with acute lymphoblastic leukemia.

This CDR3 reads CASSGDRSRGTGELFF. The CDR3 DNA follows: TGTGCCAGCAGCGGGGACAGGTCCCGGGGCACCGGGGAGCTGTTTTTT. The gene calls are TRBV9 and TRBJ2-2, with TRBD1 matching over 8 bases. There are 16 residues in the CDR3. The J segment lost 4 bases and the V segment lost 3 bases, leaving 8 bases of the junction unmatched. Germline CDR1 reads SGDLS; CDR2 reads YYNGEE.